This T cell receptor beta chain emerged from a study of early T cells in non-severe SARS-CoV-2 infection. Study summary: The study sequenced bulk RNA from unsorted whole blood, with chains unpaired. Broader study findings: There was a bias toward anti-spike CD8 responses in VDJdb matching, which missed private and CD4 specificities.

This CDR3 has 14 residues. Per germline, CDR1 SGHAT and CDR2 FQNNGV. Trimming pared 7 bases from V and 0 bases from J, leaving 12 bases between. Many counts were recorded for this clonotype. The antigen is undetermined. Unique molecular identifiers tagged individual cDNA molecules. Via MiXCR, TCRdb re-called the 5' RACE reads, giving one row per CDR3 protein. The profile shows tens of thousands of distinct CDR3 sequences, roughly 12% of them singletons. The receptor was isolated from an adult who was a healthcare worker with PCR-confirmed SARS-CoV-2 infection or an uninfected control (not recorded which). Sequencing used whole blood. The gene calls are TRBV11-2 and TRBJ1-2; D might be TRBD1 (5 bases). CDR3 region: CASTPGPTNYGYTF. As DNA, the CDR3 is TGTGCCAGCACGCCGGGACCCACTAACTATGGCTACACCTTC.